The clone carrying this T cell receptor (beta chain) was observed a handful of times. Its antigen is as yet unknown. The record originates from a study of human T cells and chemical hapten exposure. As for the study in general: The study traced per-sample TCR yield variation mainly to small differences in pooled library volumes. Study-level findings and limits: DPC sensitization produced no change in TCRs with frequency above 1 in 1000.

Germline V gene data show CDR1 as MDHEN and CDR2 as SYDVKM. With 4 bases removed from V and 1 base from J, the gap between germline ends came to 9 bases. The CDR3 runs to 14 residues. Total RNA was isolated from whole blood that had not been fractionated. Individual cDNA molecules received unique molecular identifiers in the library. TCRdb itself ran the 5' RACE reads through MiXCR, one entry per CDR3 protein. The table includes about 120,000 distinct CDR3 sequences, 15% to 20% detected once. The receptor was isolated from a human donor in good health. V and J are TRBV28 and TRBJ2-3; tentative D call: TRBD1 (6 bases). The CDR3 nucleotides read TGTGCCAGCAGTTCCGGACAGCGCACAGATACGCAGTATTTT. Translating it yields CASSSGQRTDTQYF. Full variable domain (remainder filled in from reference TRBV28 and TRBJ2-3): DVKVTQSSRYLVKRTGEKVFLECVQDMDHENMFWYRQDPGLGLRLIYFSYDVKMKEKGDIPEGYSVSREKKERFSLILESASTNQTSMYLCASSSGQRTDTQYFGPGTRLTVL.